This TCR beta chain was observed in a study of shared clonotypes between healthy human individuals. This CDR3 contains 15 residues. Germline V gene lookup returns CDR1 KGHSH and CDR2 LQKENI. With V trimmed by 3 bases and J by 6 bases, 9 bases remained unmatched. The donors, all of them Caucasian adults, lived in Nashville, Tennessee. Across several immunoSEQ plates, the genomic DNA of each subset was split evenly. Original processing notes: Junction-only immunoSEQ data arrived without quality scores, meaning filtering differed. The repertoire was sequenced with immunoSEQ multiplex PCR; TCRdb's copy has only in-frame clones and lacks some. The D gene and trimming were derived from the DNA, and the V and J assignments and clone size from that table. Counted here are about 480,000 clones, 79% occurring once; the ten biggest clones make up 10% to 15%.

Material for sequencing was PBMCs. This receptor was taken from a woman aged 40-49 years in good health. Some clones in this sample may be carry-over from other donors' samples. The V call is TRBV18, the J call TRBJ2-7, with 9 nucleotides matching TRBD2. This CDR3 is CASSPQPGLALEQYF. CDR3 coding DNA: TGTGCCAGCTCACCCCAACCGGGACTAGCCCTCGAGCAGTACTTC.